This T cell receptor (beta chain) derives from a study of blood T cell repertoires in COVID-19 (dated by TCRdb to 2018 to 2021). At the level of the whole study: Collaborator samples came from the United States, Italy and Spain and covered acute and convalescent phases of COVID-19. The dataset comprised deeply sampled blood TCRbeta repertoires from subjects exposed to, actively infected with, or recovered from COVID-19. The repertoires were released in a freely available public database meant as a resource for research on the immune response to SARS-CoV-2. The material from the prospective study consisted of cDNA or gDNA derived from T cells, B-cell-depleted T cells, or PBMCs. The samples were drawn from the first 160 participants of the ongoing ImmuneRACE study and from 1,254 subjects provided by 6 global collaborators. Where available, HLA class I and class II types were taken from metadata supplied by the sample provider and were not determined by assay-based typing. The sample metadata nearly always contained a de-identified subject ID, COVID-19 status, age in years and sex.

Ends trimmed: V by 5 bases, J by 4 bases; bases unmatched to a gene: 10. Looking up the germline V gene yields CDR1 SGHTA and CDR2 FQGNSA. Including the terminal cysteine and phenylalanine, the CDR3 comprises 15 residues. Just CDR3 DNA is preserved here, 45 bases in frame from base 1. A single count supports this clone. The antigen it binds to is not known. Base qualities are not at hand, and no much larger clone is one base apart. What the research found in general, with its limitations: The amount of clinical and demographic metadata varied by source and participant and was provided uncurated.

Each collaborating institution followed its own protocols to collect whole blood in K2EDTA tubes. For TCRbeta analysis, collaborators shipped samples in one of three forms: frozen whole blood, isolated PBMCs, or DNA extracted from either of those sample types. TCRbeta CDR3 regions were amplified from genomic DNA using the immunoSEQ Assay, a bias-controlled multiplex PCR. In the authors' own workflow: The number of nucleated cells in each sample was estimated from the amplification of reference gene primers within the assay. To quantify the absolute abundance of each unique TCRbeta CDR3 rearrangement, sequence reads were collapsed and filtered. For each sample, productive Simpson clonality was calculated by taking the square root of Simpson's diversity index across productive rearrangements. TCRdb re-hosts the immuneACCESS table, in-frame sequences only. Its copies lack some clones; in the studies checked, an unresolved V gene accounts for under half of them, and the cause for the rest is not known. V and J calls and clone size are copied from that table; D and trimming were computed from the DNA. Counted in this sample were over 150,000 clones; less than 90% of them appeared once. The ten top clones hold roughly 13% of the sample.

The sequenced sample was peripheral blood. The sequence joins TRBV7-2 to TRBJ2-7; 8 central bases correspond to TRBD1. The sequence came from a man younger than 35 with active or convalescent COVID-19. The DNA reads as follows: TGTGCCAGCAGCGTGTCCGGGACAGGACGTTACGAGCAGTACTTC. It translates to CASSVSGTGRYEQYF.